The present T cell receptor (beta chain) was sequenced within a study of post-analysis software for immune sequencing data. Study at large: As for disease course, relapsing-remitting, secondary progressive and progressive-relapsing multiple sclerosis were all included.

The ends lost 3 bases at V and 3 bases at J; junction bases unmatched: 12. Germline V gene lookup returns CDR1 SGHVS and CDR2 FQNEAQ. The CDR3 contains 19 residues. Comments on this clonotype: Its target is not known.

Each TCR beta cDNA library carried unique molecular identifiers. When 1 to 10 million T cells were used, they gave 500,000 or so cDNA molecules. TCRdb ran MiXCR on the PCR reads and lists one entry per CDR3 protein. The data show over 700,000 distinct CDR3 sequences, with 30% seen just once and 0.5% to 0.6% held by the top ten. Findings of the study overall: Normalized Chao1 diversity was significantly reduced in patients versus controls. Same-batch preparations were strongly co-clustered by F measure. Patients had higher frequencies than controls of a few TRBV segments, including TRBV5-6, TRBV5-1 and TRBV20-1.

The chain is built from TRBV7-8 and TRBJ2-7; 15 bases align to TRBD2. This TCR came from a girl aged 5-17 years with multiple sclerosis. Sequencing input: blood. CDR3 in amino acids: CASSFRGLAGGRIRYEQYF. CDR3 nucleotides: TGTGCCAGCAGCTTCCGAGGACTAGCGGGAGGGCGGATCCGCTACGAGCAGTACTTC. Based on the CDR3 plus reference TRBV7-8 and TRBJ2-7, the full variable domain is GAGVSQSPRYKVAKRGQDVALRCDPISGHVSLFWYQQALGQGPEFLTYFQNEAQLDKSGLPSDRFFAERPEGSVSTLKIQRTQQEDSAVYLCASSFRGLAGGRIRYEQYFGPGTRLTVT.